The 26 T cell receptor beta chains presented below share a single source sample, sequenced in a study of blood T cell repertoires in COVID-19 (dated by TCRdb to between 2020 and 2021). The library relied on the immunoSEQ multiplex PCR assay. TCRdb stores this immuneACCESS table with in-frame sequences only. Part of the clones is absent; in the studies checked, under half of the shortfall reflects unresolved V genes, and no reason is known for the rest. In all, the sample holds about 410,000 clones, and roughly 86% of those were seen once. The leading ten clones occupy about 1.7% of the sample. Sequences were obtained from PBMCs or T cells enriched from blood (not recorded which). All receptors come from a woman aged 25 to 45 who had recovered from COVID-19.

This clone was observed a few times. The chain joins TRBV30 to TRBJ1-5, with a tentative D call TRBD1 (6 bases). The CDR3 has 13 amino acids. Germline lookup yields CDR1 GTSNPN and CDR2 SVGIG (reference sequence). Trimming removed 4 bases at V and 3 bases at J, with 10 bases between. CDR3 sequence (DNA): TGTGCCTGGAATCAGGGGATCAATCAGCCCCAGCATTTT. This codes for CAWNQGINQPQHF. The complete variable domain, with remaining parts taken from reference TRBV30 and TRBJ1-5, reads SQTIHQWPATLVQPVGSPLSLECTVEGTSNPNLYWYRQAAGRGLQLLFYSVGIGQISSEVPQNLSASRPQDRQFILSSKKLLLSDSGFYLCAWNQGINQPQHFGDGTRLSIL.

The gene calls are TRBV12-3 or TRBV12-4 and TRBJ1-1, with unresolved D. Between the trimmed V and J ends, which lost 5 bases and 11 bases, there was a span of 15 bases. CDR3 length equals 12 residues. The CDR3 DNA sequence: TGTGCCAGCAGTCGGACCCGGGGATGGGCTTTCTTT. This codes for CASSRTRGWAFF.

The chain uses TRBV14 and TRBJ2-1; perhaps TRBD2 as D (5 bases). In germline, CDR1 is SGHDN, CDR2 FVKESK. Trimming shortened V by 3 bases and J by 3 bases, and 9 bases separated the two germline ends. The CDR3 spans 14 residues. CDR3 amino acids: CASSQGVSYNEQFF. DNA of the CDR3: TGTGCCAGCAGCCAGGGAGTAAGCTACAATGAGCAGTTCTTC.

This rearrangement joins TRBV14 to TRBJ2-1; TRBD2 agrees at 11 bases. Per the germline V gene, CDR1 is SGHDN and CDR2 is FVKESK. The CDR3 contains 16 residues. V lost 0 bases and J lost 7; bases outside the gene matches: 5. The CDR3 DNA reads TGTGCCAGCAGCCAAGAAATAGCGGGAGGGCATAATGAGCAGTTCTTC. Amino acids: CASSQEIAGGHNEQFF.

This clone was counted a few times. The chain employs TRBV14 and TRBJ1-1; TRBD1 is a possible D gene (6 bases). Deletions cut 5 bases from V and 5 bases from J, with 18 bases between. The CDR3 runs to 15 residues. Germline CDR1 and CDR2: SGHDN and FVKESK. The CDR3 here is CASSSKGGRWTEAFF. The CDR3 DNA reads TGTGCCAGCAGCTCCAAGGGGGGGCGGTGGACTGAAGCTTTCTTT. The full variable domain, rest sourced from reference TRBV14 and TRBJ1-1, is EAGVTQFPSHSVIEKGQTVTLRCDPISGHDNLYWYRRVMGKEIKFLLHFVKESKQDESGMPNNRFLAERTGGTYSTLKVQPAELEDSGVYFCASSSKGGRWTEAFFGQGTRLTVV.

The J gene is TRBJ1-6, the V gene TRBV27; 7 nucleotides align to TRBD1. The CDR3 runs 15 residues. Trimming removed 3 bases from V and 6 bases from J; junction bases left unmatched: 5. In germline, CDR1 is MNHEY, CDR2 SMNVEV (reference sequence). CDR3: CASSFLQGLNSPLHF. CDR3 nucleotide sequence: TGTGCCAGCAGTTTTTTACAGGGGCTTAATTCACCCCTCCACTTT.

On this clone: The sample carries other DNA sequences with the same CDR3. The CDR3: CASSSRGMNTEAFF. Here the CDR3 DNA reads TGTGCCAGCAGCAGCAGGGGTATGAACACTGAAGCTTTCTTT. The gene calls are TRBV7-9 and TRBJ1-1; possibly TRBD1 for D (6 bases). The germline V and J ends were trimmed by 5 bases and 0 bases, with 10 bases remaining between them. Per the germline V gene, CDR1 is SEHNR and CDR2 is FQNEAQ (reference sequence). CDR3 size: 14 residues.

Here the CDR3 reads CATSRAGTGEYEQYF. Here the CDR3 DNA reads TGTGCCACCAGCAGGGCCGGGACAGGGGAGTACGAGCAGTACTTC. The rearrangement uses TRBV15 and TRBJ2-7; TRBD1 aligns across 10 bases. Germline V lookup: CDR1 LNHNV, CDR2 YYDKDF (reference sequence). With 3 bases clipped from V and 4 bases from J, the junction kept 6 bases outside the gene matches. CDR3 length: 15 residues. Full variable domain (missing parts from reference TRBV15 and TRBJ2-7): DAMVIQNPRYQVTQFGKPVTLSCSQTLNHNVMYWYQQKSSQAPKLLFHYYDKDFNNEADTPDNFQSRRPNTSFCFLDIRSPGLGDTAMYLCATSRAGTGEYEQYFGPGTRLTVT.

CDR3 region: CASRARGQVTGELFF. DNA of the CDR3: TGTGCCAGCAGGGCCAGGGGGCAGGTCACCGGGGAGCTGTTTTTT. The chain has TRBV11-1 and TRBJ2-2; 8 nucleotides match TRBD1. Germline V gene lookup returns CDR1 SGHAT and CDR2 FQDESV (reference sequence). The CDR3 consists of 15 residues. Unmatched junction bases numbered 7, after V lost 6 bases and J lost 4 bases.

The chain employs TRBV7-2 and TRBJ1-1, with D hard to call. The V gene's germline CDR1 is SGHTA and CDR2 FQGNSA. Trimming left V 3 bases short and J 4 bases short, with 3 bases between. CDR3 length equals 11 residues. The CDR3 DNA is TGTGCCAGCAGCTTCCGCACTGAAGCTTTCTTT. Encoded protein: CASSFRTEAFF.

This clone was recorded only once. The rearrangement joins TRBV7-3 to TRBJ2-1, with TRBD2 matching 7 bases. The CDR3 totals 16 residues. Germline V gives CDR1 SGHTA, CDR2 FQGTGA. V gave up 5 bases and J gave up 1 base; unmatched junction bases: 8. Written as DNA, the CDR3 is TGTGCCAGCAGCGTATTGGGGCGGGAGTCCTACAATGAGCAGTTCTTC. As protein: CASSVLGRESYNEQFF.

This chain connects TRBV30 to TRBJ1-6; D not resolved. Trimming took 0 bases from V and 8 from J, leaving 14 bases between them. Germline-derived CDR1 and CDR2 are GTSNPN and SVGIG (reference sequence). CDR3 length: 15 residues. The CDR3 sequence is CAWSVSWADDSPLHF. The DNA of the CDR3 is TGTGCCTGGAGTGTATCTTGGGCAGACGATTCACCCCTCCACTTT.

In the case of this clone: Other DNA sequences in this specimen translate into the identical CDR3. The chain joins TRBV28 to TRBJ2-7; D not resolved. V lost 6 bases, J lost 4 bases, and 7 bases lay in between. Germline CDR1 MDHEN, CDR2 SYDVKM. The CDR3 has 11 residues. The CDR3 nucleotides read TGTGCCAGCAGAGACACTTACGAGCAGTACTTC. Translating gives CASRDTYEQYF. The variable domain in full, completed from reference TRBV28 and TRBJ2-7, reads DVKVTQSSRYLVKRTGEKVFLECVQDMDHENMFWYRQDPGLGLRLIYFSYDVKMKEKGDIPEGYSVSREKKERFSLILESASTNQTSMYLCASRDTYEQYFGPGTRLTVT.

The rearrangement joins TRBV25-1 to TRBJ1-2; 8 nucleotides match TRBD1. Germline loops: CDR1 MGHDK, CDR2 SYGVNS. The CDR3 is 13 residues long. The trim removed 8 bases at V and 3 bases at J, leaving 5 bases unmatched. CDR3 region: CASPDRVDYGYTF. CDR3 coding DNA: TGTGCCAGCCCGGACAGGGTTGACTATGGCTACACCTTC.

The chain employs TRBV18 and TRBJ2-1; 7 bases agree with TRBD2. There are 15 residues in the CDR3. Germline V gene sequence: CDR1 KGHSH, CDR2 LQKENI. The V segment lost 1 base and the J segment 4 bases; nucleotides outside the gene matches: 4. CDR3 sequence: CASSPRGGEYNEQFF. Written as DNA, the CDR3 is TGTGCCAGCTCACCACGGGGGGGAGAGTACAATGAGCAGTTCTTC. Looking up the rest from reference TRBV18 and TRBJ2-1 gives the full variable domain: NAGVMQNPRHLVRRRGQEARLRCSPMKGHSHVYWYRQLPEEGLKFMVYLQKENIIDESGMPKERFSAEFPKEGPSILRIQQVVRGDSAAYFCASSPRGGEYNEQFFGPGTRLTVL.

This clone was recorded once. The gene calls are TRBV2 and TRBJ1-2; D unclear. The length of the CDR3 is 15 residues. In germline, CDR1 is SNHLY, CDR2 FYNNEI. V was trimmed by 2 bases and J by 2 bases, leaving 12 bases between them. CDR3 sequence (DNA): TGTGCCAGCAGTGAATCGAGGGCGGACAACTATGGCTACACCTTC. Protein product: CASSESRADNYGYTF. Variable domain in full (rest from reference TRBV2 and TRBJ1-2): EPEVTQTPSHQVTQMGQEVILRCVPISNHLYFYWYRQILGQKVEFLVSFYNNEISEKSEIFDDQFSVERPDGSNFTLKIRSTKLEDSAMYFCASSESRADNYGYTFGSGTRLTVV.

The chain combines TRBV30 with TRBJ1-3; D is possibly TRBD1 (5 bases). Germline V gene lookup returns CDR1 GTSNPN and CDR2 SVGIG (reference sequence). CDR3 length: 11 residues. For the CDR3, the DNA is TGTGCTTGGGGACGGACTAACACCATATATTTT. This encodes CAWGRTNTIYF.

The V call is TRBV6-5, the J call TRBJ1-1; 8 nucleotides match TRBD1. V lost 5 bases to trimming and J lost 3 bases; unmatched junction nucleotides: 5. The CDR3 is 14 amino acids. Looked up from germline, CDR1 is MNHEY and CDR2 is SVGAGI. The CDR3: CASSPRDRHTEAFF. CDR3 in DNA: TGTGCCAGCAGTCCCCGGGACAGGCACACTGAAGCTTTCTTT.

The V and J genes are TRBV7-3 and TRBJ2-1, with 15 bases aligning to TRBD2. This CDR3 contains 16 residues. The ends lost 5 bases at V and 8 bases at J; junction bases unmatched: 7. The germline gives CDR1 SGHTA, CDR2 FQGTGA. CDR3 DNA: TGTGCCAGCAGCGGCACGGGACTAGCGGGAGGTGATGAGCAGTTCTTC. Its protein is CASSGTGLAGGDEQFF.

This clone was recorded only once. CDR3 in amino acids: CSVEERVRGRSYEQYF. In DNA, the CDR3 is TGCAGCGTTGAAGAGAGGGTCAGGGGCAGGTCCTACGAGCAGTACTTC. This rearrangement joins TRBV29-1 to TRBJ2-7; D might be TRBD1 (6 bases). This CDR3 has 16 amino acids. Germline assignment: CDR1 SQVTM and CDR2 ANQGSEA. Trimming took off 0 bases at V and 1 base at J, with 16 bases between the two ends.

V usage is TRBV14 and J usage is TRBJ1-4; 8 positions match TRBD1. The junction had 10 bases not matched to a gene; V was cut back by 1 base and J by 6 bases. The CDR3 consists of 17 residues. Per the germline V gene, CDR1 is SGHDN and CDR2 is FVKESK. CDR3 DNA sequence: TGTGCCAGCAGCCAAGCAAAAACAGGGGGAAATTATGAAAAACTGTTTTTT. It specifies CASSQAKTGGNYEKLFF. The whole variable domain, remainder taken from reference TRBV14 and TRBJ1-4, is EAGVTQFPSHSVIEKGQTVTLRCDPISGHDNLYWYRRVMGKEIKFLLHFVKESKQDESGMPNNRFLAERTGGTYSTLKVQPAELEDSGVYFCASSQAKTGGNYEKLFFGSGTQLSVL.

This rearrangement joins TRBV24-1 to TRBJ2-3, with a weak D call TRBD2 (6 bases). Trimming pared 3 bases from V and 5 bases from J, leaving 20 bases between. Germline CDR1 is KGHDR and CDR2 is SFDVKD. This CDR3 has 17 amino acids. The CDR3 DNA follows: TGTGCCACCAGTGATCCGGGCGCCGGGGGATTACGAGATACGCAGTATTTT. Protein: CATSDPGAGGLRDTQYF.

The J gene is TRBJ2-1, the V gene TRBV9; 10 nucleotides match TRBD1. Germline loops: CDR1 SGDLS, CDR2 YYNGEE. CDR3 length: 12 residues. V was clipped by 3 bases and J by 11 bases; unmatched bases: 2. CDR3 in DNA: TGTGCCAGCAGCGGGGACAGGGGTAAGCAGTTCTTC. Protein product: CASSGDRGKQFF.

The J gene is TRBJ1-5, the V gene TRBV11-3; tentatively, D is TRBD1 (6 bases). V was trimmed by 3 bases and J by 3 bases, leaving 9 bases between them. The CDR3 loop spans 14 amino acids. Per germline, CDR1 SGHNT and CDR2 YENEEA. The CDR3 sequence: CASSLGGHNQPQHF. DNA for the CDR3: TGTGCCAGCAGCTTGGGGGGGCACAATCAGCCCCAGCATTTT.

The chain couples TRBV11-2 to TRBJ1-6, with 7 positions matching TRBD1. The CDR3 loop spans 13 amino acids. V dropped 0 bases and J dropped 14; count of bases not matched to a gene: 4. Germline V gene sequence: CDR1 SGHAT, CDR2 FQNNGV. The CDR3 spells CASSLDDRVALHF. DNA for the CDR3: TGTGCCAGCAGCTTAGACGACAGGGTGGCCCTCCACTTT.

J is TRBJ1-3 and V is TRBV30; TRBD1 matches 9 bases. The CDR3 is 14 amino acids. V trimming: 1 base; J trimming: 2 bases; junction bases outside the gene matches: 0. Germline lookup yields CDR1 GTSNPN and CDR2 SVGIG (reference sequence). The CDR3 bases are TGTGCCTGGAGTGGGACAGGGGCTGGAAACACCATATATTTT. Translating it yields CAWSGTGAGNTIYF.